In its sample, the clone carrying this TCR beta chain was seen many times. Its antigen is currently unknown. This entry is derived from a study of CD8 T cells in ankylosing spondylitis. Study-level points and caveats: Peripheral blood held disease-linked clones only at relatively low frequency, and these were CD8+.

A quantitative 5'-RACE method, one with molecular barcodes, was used to make TCR beta libraries. One entry per CDR3 protein, called by TCRdb with MiXCR from the 5' RACE reads. This sample carries 200,000 to 300,000 distinct CDR3 sequences, over 9.5% of them seen once, and the ten largest clones take about 2.8%. The CDR3 sequence is 16 residues long. V lost 10 bases and J lost 0, with 19 bases in between. The germline CDR1 and CDR2 sequences are SGHRS and YFSETQ. Material: blood, either unsorted or a sorted T cell fraction (not recorded which). The rearrangement joins TRBV5-1 to TRBJ2-2; perhaps TRBD1 as D (5 bases). The TCR was taken from a male donor with ankylosing spondylitis or in good health (not recorded which). CDR3 DNA sequence: TGCGCCGGCCGTCCCGACAGCCTAACGAACACCGGGGAGCTGTTTTTT. Its protein is CAGRPDSLTNTGELFF.